The 14 T cell receptor beta chains below were found in one sample sequenced in a study of blood T cell repertoires in COVID-19. TCRdb's table, derived via immunoSEQ multiplex PCR, lists solely in-frame clones and lacks some. The sample includes over 200,000 clones, around 80% of them seen just once. The sample consisted of PBMCs or T cells enriched from blood (not recorded which). These receptor sequences come from a man aged 60-69 years who had recovered from COVID-19.

The chain combines TRBV5-1 with TRBJ1-2; maybe TRBD1 (5 bases). Germline V gene lookup returns CDR1 SGHRS and CDR2 YFSETQ. This CDR3 comprises 14 residues. Trimming removed 0 bases from V and 1 base from J, with 7 bases in between. The CDR3 region has the DNA TGCGCCAGCAGCTTGGGACAGTTTAACTATGGCTACACCTTC. Translated, it gives CASSLGQFNYGYTF. The full variable domain, completed using reference TRBV5-1 and TRBJ1-2, is KAGVTQTPRYLIKTRGQQVTLSCSPISGHRSVSWYQQTPGQGLQFLFEYFSETQRNKGNFPGRFSGRQFSNSRSEMNVSTLELGDSALYLCASSLGQFNYGYTFGSGTRLTVV.

The sample holds a few counts of this clone. CDR3 amino acids: CASRPTGSYEQYF. The CDR3, as DNA: TGTGCCAGCAGACCGACAGGATCCTACGAGCAGTACTTC. This sequence joins TRBV6-5 and TRBJ2-7; tentative D call: TRBD1 (6 bases). Trimming removed 6 bases from V and 1 base from J, with 10 bases in between. Germline V gene data show CDR1 as MNHEY and CDR2 as SVGAGI. This CDR3 spans 13 amino acids.

The chain links TRBV16 to TRBJ2-3; 10 bases fit TRBD1. V was clipped by 4 bases and J by 9 bases; unmatched bases: 16. Looked up from germline, CDR1 is KGHSY and CDR2 is FQNENV. CDR3 length equals 17 residues. The CDR3 spells CASSLGGQGTYLGTQYF. CDR3 nucleotides: TGTGCCAGCAGCCTGGGGGGACAGGGGACATACCTGGGAACGCAGTATTTT.

This clone turned up a few times. The V call is TRBV7-2, the J call TRBJ2-3; 7 nucleotides align to TRBD1. Germline assignment: CDR1 SGHTA and CDR2 FQGNSA. The CDR3 extends over 12 amino acids. V was clipped by 5 bases and J by 6 bases; unmatched bases: 2. For the CDR3, the DNA is TGTGCCAGCAGCGAACAGGGGGATACGCAGTATTTT. It encodes CASSEQGDTQYF.

V is TRBV5-1 and J is TRBJ2-3; the match to TRBD2 covers 7 bases. The CDR3 is 14 residues long. Trimming at V came to 4 bases and at J to 0 bases, leaving 2 bases not matched to a gene. Germline V gives CDR1 SGHRS, CDR2 YFSETQ. CDR3: CASSRGESTDTQYF. For the CDR3, the DNA is TGCGCCAGCAGCCGGGGGGAGAGCACAGATACGCAGTATTTT.

The CDR3 here is CASSPDSGTGVRETQYF. The CDR3 coding sequence is TGTGCCAGCAGCCCCGATTCGGGAACAGGGGTTCGGGAGACCCAGTACTTC. V usage is TRBV9 and J usage is TRBJ2-5, with TRBD1 matching 7 bases. The germline gives CDR1 SGDLS, CDR2 YYNGEE. The ends lost 4 bases at V and 5 bases at J; junction bases unmatched: 17. The CDR3 consists of 17 residues.

This clone was seen a few times. This chain uses TRBV2 with TRBJ1-5; D is perhaps TRBD1 (5 bases). The length of the CDR3 is 14 residues. The V end lost 6 bases, the J end lost 3 bases, and 12 bases lay between the germline ends. Germline CDR1 is SNHLY and CDR2 is FYNNEI. The CDR3 sequence: CASSTDSINQPQHF. In DNA, the CDR3 is TGTGCCAGCAGCACCGACAGCATCAATCAGCCCCAGCATTTT.

The genes are TRBV4-1 and TRBJ1-1; D remains ambiguous. The V end lost 0 bases, the J end lost 0 bases, and 17 bases lay between the germline ends. This CDR3 has 18 amino acids. CDR1 and CDR2 from the germline V gene are MGHRA and YSYEKL. The CDR3 here is CASSQEAGRVLMNTEAFF. CDR3 nucleotide sequence: TGCGCCAGCAGCCAAGAGGCGGGCCGAGTCCTCATGAACACTGAAGCTTTCTTT.

The chain links TRBV15 to TRBJ2-3; D is ambiguous. The V gene's germline CDR1 is LNHNV and CDR2 YYDKDF (reference sequence). The CDR3 loop spans 15 amino acids. V lost 4 bases and J 2 bases, leaving 13 bases between the germline ends. The CDR3 region is CATSKRQPSTDTQYF. The CDR3 coding sequence is TGTGCCACCAGCAAGAGACAACCGTCCACAGATACGCAGTATTTT.

This chain links TRBV24-1 with TRBJ2-7; D gene uncertain. CDR1 and CDR2 (germline): KGHDR, SFDVKD. The V and J ends lost 3 bases and 6 bases respectively, with 11 bases between them. The CDR3 totals 13 residues. Here the CDR3 reads CATSDGTDSEQYF. DNA for the CDR3: TGTGCCACCAGTGATGGAACAGATTCCGAGCAGTACTTC.

This clone was recorded only once. The chain couples TRBV9 to TRBJ1-1; D remains ambiguous. This CDR3 has 12 amino acids. Between the trimmed V and J ends, which lost 7 bases and 1 base, there was a span of 8 bases. Germline CDR1 is SGDLS and CDR2 is YYNGEE. The CDR3 DNA reads as TGTGCCAGCGGGCAGCAGAACACTGAAGCTTTCTTT. The encoded protein is CASGQQNTEAFF.

In its sample, this clone was seen once. The chain employs TRBV19 and TRBJ2-2; D is possibly TRBD2 (5 bases). Trimming removed 7 bases from V and 2 bases from J, with 11 bases in between. CDR1 is LNHDA and CDR2 is SQIVND in the germline V gene (reference sequence). This CDR3 spans 14 amino acids. The CDR3 nucleotides are TGTGCCAGTATGGGCAGACTAAACACCGGGGAGCTGTTTTTT. Amino acids: CASMGRLNTGELFF.

This chain links TRBV7-2 with TRBJ2-3; 10 nucleotides match TRBD2. The CDR3 consists of 17 residues. The junction had 10 bases not matched to a gene; V was cut back by 5 bases and J by 2 bases. Germline CDR1 and CDR2: SGHTA and FQGNSA. The CDR3 region is CASSQSRLAGATDTQYF. The CDR3 coding sequence is TGTGCCAGCAGCCAGAGCCGGCTAGCGGGGGCCACAGATACGCAGTATTTT.

This rearrangement joins TRBV27 to TRBJ1-2; 9 nucleotides agree with TRBD1. V shed 4 bases and J 3 bases; nucleotides not matched to a gene: 15. In germline, CDR1 is MNHEY, CDR2 SMNVEV (reference sequence). The CDR3 covers 18 residues. The CDR3 spells CASSYTSLVGQGDYGYTF. Written as DNA, the CDR3 is TGTGCCAGCAGTTACACCTCCCTGGTGGGACAGGGAGACTATGGCTACACCTTC.